This T cell receptor (beta chain) was retrieved from a study of cytomegalovirus exposure and HLA in healthy donors. Study-level findings and limits: Data from an earlier analysis indicated that most TCR beta V segments were productive either about 87% or about 30% of the time. Common viral pathogens seemed, in a later analysis, to connect with several of the most significant clusters. A few chains tied to CMV proved CMV antigen-specific in vitro. Later findings reportedly placed an Asian-associated ancestry cluster below the roughly 690-donor mean for N-insertions.

CDR3 length: 12 residues. Germline assignment: CDR1 MDHEN and CDR2 SYDVKM. Deletions cut 3 bases from V and 6 bases from J, with 9 bases between. The PCR contained 60 Vbeta and 13 Jbeta primers. Assay used: immunoSEQ multiplex PCR; TCRdb lists only in-frame clones, some missing. Here the sample spans about 82,000 clones, roughly 70% being singletons. As to this clone: Its target is not known.

This sequence was found in a young man in good health and CMV-seropositive. Sequencing was carried out using PBMCs. The genes are TRBV28 and TRBJ2-7; D is ambiguous. The CDR3 is CASSLFPSEQYF. CDR3 in DNA: TGTGCCAGCAGTTTGTTCCCCTCCGAGCAGTACTTC.